This entry features one TCR beta chain sequence. Its target antigen remains unknown. No qualities accompany the bases; no much larger clone lies one base away. The cohort comprised around 700 healthy bone marrow donors. Cohort members were all nominally healthy when sampled, although unrecorded immune exposures were likely present. The donor was CMV seropositive and was included in the group of some 290 seropositive cohort members. A peripheral blood sample was collected from each donor, and TCR beta sequencing was performed on peripheral blood mononuclear cells. Genomic DNA was extracted from the blood cell samples with the Qiagen DNeasy Blood Extraction Kit. Libraries came from the immunoSEQ multiplex PCR assay. The multiplex PCR relied on a mix of 60 forward primers for TCR Vbeta segments and 13 reverse primers for TCR Jbeta segments. The CDR3 region of rearranged TCR beta genes was amplified from genomic DNA with a multiplex PCR assay. Amplified TCR beta libraries were sequenced as 87-base-pair reads on the Illumina HiSeq System. The study's processing was this. In a later analysis, tens of millions of unique TCR beta chains were counted across the approximately 640 repertoires, and some 10 million of these chains were shared by at least two donors. Raw reads were error-corrected and collapsed into unique sequences by a nearest-neighbor algorithm in which closely related sequences were merged to remove PCR and sequencing errors. To assign V, D and J gene segments, CDR3 sequences were aligned to IMGT reference sequences. Each retained sequence needed at least a six-nucleotide match to both a V gene segment and a J gene segment. A rearrangement counted as productive if the CDR3 had no stop codons and remained in frame with V and J, and every other rearrangement counted as non-productive. CDR3 was defined by IMGT convention, running from the second conserved V-encoded cysteine to the conserved J-encoded phenylalanine. The earlier analysis of more than 450 of the donors excluded sequences that lacked an unambiguous match to a single V gene segment. In an earlier analysis of some 590 of the donors, a V segment was called functional when productive rearrangements were above 56.7%, and segregating when the standard deviation between donors exceeded 5%. To diagnose cytomegalovirus status from the catalog of TCR beta chain sequences, a statistical classification framework was built. In a later analysis, TCR nucleotide sequences were compared against IMGT/GENE-DB human TR gene sequences so that V and J genes could be assigned. A later analysis assigned CDR3 sequences and most-parsimonious VDJ recombination scenarios with the TCRdist pipeline. In a later analysis, each TCR beta chain was defined by its CDR3 amino acid sequence together with its V-gene family, and reads without a unique V-gene family were excluded. As a way to deal with suspected cross-contamination and a sequencing artifact, a later analysis dropped 500 to 700 nucleotide sequences that were highly shared and had low generation probability. A later analysis calculated a clonal expansion index for each public chain from normalized within-repertoire ranks of inferred template counts. A later analysis computed generation probabilities with a VDJ recombination model fitted to out-of-frame rearrangements, and checked the results against IGoR. A later analysis scored TCR-TCR, TCR-HLA and TCR-CMV co-occurrence with hypergeometric tests, applying a repertoire-size bias correction to TCR pairs. False discovery rates were estimated in a later analysis by permuting HLA or CMV assignments 20 times. In a later analysis, co-occurring TCRs were grouped using DBSCAN, with TCRdist sequence similarity added in when clustering inside HLA-allele-positive subsets. Co-occurrence clustering excluded repertoires with fewer than 30,000 or more than 120,000 public chains, plus five with anomalous nucleotide sharing. TCRdb provides this immuneACCESS table in a form limited to in-frame rearrangements. Some clones are lacking; in checked studies, under half of them reflect an unresolved V gene, and why the rest are absent is not known. The DNA was the basis for D and trimming; V, J and clone size are from that table. The table for this sample lists 100,000 to 150,000 clones; roughly 78% of them were counted only once. The ten largest clones represent about 8.9% of the sample.

The trim is 3 bases for V and 6 bases for J, with a gap of 9 bases between the germline ends. CDR1 SNHLY and CDR2 FYNNEI are derived from the germline V gene. The CDR3 measures 13 amino acids from cysteine to phenylalanine. Here the CDR3 DNA is all that survives: 39 bases in frame from base 1. The data were taken from a study of cytomegalovirus exposure and HLA in healthy donors (dated by TCRdb to about 2017). For context, the study as a whole: An earlier analysis of several hundred of the donors reported 250 to 350 Gb of sequence data and 117 million unique TCR beta sequences from about 200 million T cells. Approximately 300 gigabases of sequencing data and around 88 million unique TCR sequences made up an early release that covered 500 to 700 HLA-typed donors. Among the 398 genotyped donors, 81% belonged to the genetic ancestry cluster associated with self-reported Caucasian donors. The study was designed to test whether signatures of past pathogen exposure could be identified by cataloging public T cell receptors. The study profiled the T cell repertoires of around 700 subjects by immunosequencing and related them to cytomegalovirus serostatus. In addition to the first cohort of roughly 700 subjects, a separate validation cohort of 120 different subjects was used. To predict cytomegalovirus infection status, the study brought together high-throughput TCR immunosequencing, statistical association of individual TCRs with disease status, and machine learning. A later analysis re-examined previously published TCR beta repertoires from hundreds of donors and added high-resolution HLA genotyping to investigate patterns of TCR occurrence. Rather than using new phenotypic data, the later analysis identified candidate immune exposures from TCR beta sequences and from how often those sequences occurred across donors. To decide whether each TCR beta V gene segment behaved as functional or pseudogenic, an earlier analysis of several hundred of the donors relied on high-throughput TCR beta sequencing. Donor age, sex, ethnicity and CMV serostatus were compiled alongside the repertoire data. In a later genetic analysis, genome-wide SNP genotypes for about 55% of the roughly 700 donors were used, and that subset was treated as a discovery cohort. Every discovery cohort repertoire had been produced on one sequencing platform. Class I and class II HLA loci were covered by the typing at four-digit resolution. The number of typed donors differed by locus: about 620-640 for A, B, C, DRB1 and DQB1; some 540 for DQA1; approximately 600 for DPA1; and some 430 for DPB1. Roughly 5 DR-DQ haplotypes were handled as single units for association and clustering, since linkage in the cohort was strong. Across some 400 genotyped donors of the cohort, an average of approximately 240,000 unique TCR beta nucleotide sequences per donor were sequenced, and approximately 17% of those sequences were non-productive. Findings and caveats that apply to the study as a whole: In a later analysis, TCR association rates were found to vary across HLA loci, with the most associated TCRs seen for DRB1 alleles and the fewest for HLA-C alleles. Compared with the approximately 720-donor mean, donors in an Asian-associated ancestry cluster had fewer N-insertions in productive TCRs, according to a later genetic analysis. Roughly 15 rarely observed V segments, including chromosome 9 orphons, were excluded from the earlier analysis of approximately 500 of the donors because counts were too low. In a later analysis, some 17,000 TCR beta sequences were associated with specific HLA alleles at a false discovery rate of 0.05. A further reported finding was that TCR beta sequences accurately predicted the HLA-A and HLA-B alleles for most subjects in the first cohort. V-gene and J-gene trimming of TCR beta chains was associated with a missense DCLRE1C variant in a later genetic analysis, and the association was replicated in an independent cohort. CMV serostatus was the only immune exposure information available for the cohort. Presence/absence analyses assumed roughly uniform sequencing depth across donors, an assumption that may not hold. According to a later analysis, most CMV-associated TCR beta chains appeared to be HLA-restricted, and the HLA associations seemed to be driven largely by CMV exposure. A cluster of highly shared sequence variants was judged likely to represent a technical artifact of the sequencing pipeline. In an earlier analysis of more than 450 of the donors, most TCR beta V segments were observed in productive rearrangements about 90% or about 30% of the time, broadly matching IMGT annotations. Because HLA typing was unavailable for some donors at each locus, only the typed subset was used in association tests. The classifier was reported to diagnose cytomegalovirus status with high specificity and sensitivity in both the original cohort and the validation cohort. Across donors, most TCR sequences were observed very rarely, whereas some public TCRs were present in many individuals. Only TCR beta chains were sequenced in this cohort, and the absence of alpha or paired-chain data limited detectable features. Strong co-occurrence of HLA alleles, especially DR and DQ, made assigning TCR associations to individual alleles difficult. According to the authors, the approach could potentially be generalized to other disease states and immunological phenotypes. A few of the identified cytomegalovirus-associated TCR beta chains were confirmed in vitro to be specific for cytomegalovirus antigens. Some IMGT-functional V segments, including TRBV6-2 and TRBV6-3, could not be told apart with the 87-base-pair reads, so those segments were excluded. Compared with equally common non-associated chains, HLA-associated TCR beta chains in a later analysis were more clonally expanded and had lower generation probabilities. The study listed 164 TCR beta chains as associated with cytomegalovirus. Linkage disequilibrium might explain the correlated functional status among segregating V segments, but an unknown experimental factor could not be ruled out. According to a later analysis, parvovirus B19, influenza, CMV and Epstein-Barr virus appeared linked to several top co-occurrence clusters.

The sequence is built from TRBV2 and TRBJ1-5; the D gene is unclear. This TCR was recovered from a man aged 25-45 years in good health and CMV-seropositive. Sequenced input: PBMCs. The CDR3 protein: CASSDGRGQPQHF. The nucleotide sequence is given as TGTGCCAGCAGTGACGGCCGCGGTCAGCCCCAGCATTTT.